Given below is one T cell receptor (beta chain) in context. Antigen: not known. The data were obtained in a study of shared clonotypes between healthy human individuals. Study-wide results and caveats: Sample collection involved blood only; tissue repertoires are likely different. Shared clonotypes across all four donors exceeded non-shared ones in generation probability. What naive subsets generally showed was a larger estimated richness than memory subsets showed.

Naive CD8 cells were CD45RO-negative, positively selected for CCR7, excluding terminally differentiated effector memory CD45RA+ cells. Measured with immunoSEQ multiplex PCR; TCRdb has only the in-frame clones, and not every one. The repertoire holds approximately 1.9 million clones, with 93% as singletons. The germline V and J ends were trimmed by 0 bases and 0 bases, with 17 bases remaining between them. CDR3 length: 18 residues. Germline lookup yields CDR1 LGHNA and CDR2 YNFKEQ. The clonotype was recovered from a man between 18 and 29 years old in good health. Some clones in this sample may be carry-over from other donors' samples. The chain is built from TRBV4-2 and TRBJ1-2; D unclear. Input material: naive CD8+ T cells from PBMCs. The CDR3 region has the DNA TGTGCCAGCAGCCAAGATTTGATAGGGATCCTAGCTAACTATGGCTACACCTTC. Protein product: CASSQDLIGILANYGYTF.